A single sample gave rise to the 8 T cell receptor beta chains below, sequenced in a study of T cells expressing NK-cell markers. Each CDR3 protein gets one entry in TCRdb, which reprocessed the 5' RACE reads and gives no DNA. The table for this sample gives about 370,000 distinct CDR3 sequences. The sequenced sample was blood T cells: a sorted CD56 or NKG2C T cell subset, CD4+ or CD8+ T cells, or bulk PBMC T cells (not recorded which). All receptors derive from a woman between 50 and 59 years old in good health.

J is TRBJ1-5 and V is TRBV29-1. The CDR3 extends over 13 amino acids. Germline V gene sequence: CDR1 SQVTM, CDR2 ANQGSEA. The CDR3 region is CSVGVKLNQPQHF.

The genes are TRBV7-9 and TRBJ2-7; as DNA is missing, the TRBD1 call by TCRdb cannot be tested. The length of the CDR3 is 15 residues. Germline lookup yields CDR1 SEHNR and CDR2 FQNEAQ (reference sequence). The CDR3 here is CASTPGDTLPYEQYF.

The V and J genes are TRBV2 and TRBJ2-5; absent DNA, TCRdb's TRBD1 call cannot be checked. Germline-derived CDR1 and CDR2 are SNHLY and FYNNEI. The CDR3 sequence is 15 residues long. The CDR3 loop is CASSAGQKYQETQYF.

V gene TRBV28 combines with J gene TRBJ2-1; TCRdb outputs TRBD2, but without DNA this stays unchecked. The CDR3 is 14 residues long. Looked up from germline, CDR1 is MDHEN and CDR2 is SYDVKM. Here the CDR3 reads CASSLPGGYNEQFF. The whole variable domain, filled in from reference TRBV28 and TRBJ2-1, reads DVKVTQSSRYLVKRTGEKVFLECVQDMDHENMFWYRQDPGLGLRLIYFSYDVKMKEKGDIPEGYSVSREKKERFSLILESASTNQTSMYLCASSLPGGYNEQFFGPGTRLTVL.

The chain combines TRBV29-1 with TRBJ1-3. The CDR3 extends over 11 amino acids. Germline lookup yields CDR1 SQVTM and CDR2 ANQGSEA. The chain's CDR3 is CSAHVGNTIYF.

The gene calls are TRBV27 and TRBJ1-4. The CDR3 spans 14 residues. Per germline, CDR1 MNHEY and CDR2 SMNVEV (reference sequence). CDR3 sequence: CASSFEGRNEKLFF.

The V call is TRBV6-1, the J call TRBJ2-1; TCRdb designates TRBD2, a call that cannot be tested without DNA. The CDR3 spans 14 residues. Germline V gives CDR1 MNHNS, CDR2 SASEGT. The CDR3 reads CASSARERTNEQFF.

The gene calls are TRBV9 and TRBJ2-1. The CDR3 loop spans 12 amino acids. Germline CDR1 and CDR2: SGDLS and YYNGEE. This chain's CDR3 is CASSVESQEQFF.